Listed below are T cell receptor beta chains from one sample, sequenced in a study of OX40 agonist ivuxolimab in advanced cancers. Only in-frame clones appear in the TCRdb table, and some are missing; sequencing was by immunoSEQ multiplex PCR. The table has 55,000 to 70,000 clones, 80% to 95% seen once. Sequenced material: CD4+ or CD8+ T cells sorted from blood, taken in a trial of the OX40 agonist ivuxolimab. The receptors stem from an adult with an advanced solid tumor such as melanoma, head and neck, liver or kidney cancer. CDR3s include the opening cysteine and the closing phenylalanine or tryptophan. A D gene is named only where the DNA matches it firmly. Clone size appears in some rows only: once, few, many, or a class for an expanded clone.

clone size	V gene	D gene	J gene	CDR3 DNA	CDR3 protein
.	TRBV6-5	.	TRBJ1-2	TGTGCCAGCAGTTACTCGAACGCTTACGGGGGTGGCTACACCTTC	CASSYSNAYGGGYTF
.	TRBV12-5	.	TRBJ1-5	TGTGCTAGTGGTTCCCCCAATACAAGGTGGAATCAGCCCCAGCATTTT	CASGSPNTRWNQPQHF
.	TRBV6-6	.	TRBJ2-2	TGTGCCAGCAGTCCCGAGGCGGTAACCGGGGAGCTGTTTTTT	CASSPEAVTGELFF
.	TRBV5-4	.	TRBJ1-5	TGTGCCAGCAGCTTGTGGGGGGCTGAGAATCAGCCCCAGCATTTT	CASSLWGAENQPQHF
.	TRBV19	TRBD2	TRBJ2-2	TGTGCCAGTAGTTTTTTAGGACTAGATGGGGTGGCCGGGGAGCTGTTTTTT	CASSFLGLDGVAGELFF
.	TRBV6-1	.	TRBJ1-1	TGTGCCAGCTACGTTGTGGGAATCGGGGATCCTGAAGCTTTCTTT	CASYVVGIGDPEAFF
once	TRBV27	.	TRBJ2-3	TGTGCCAGCAGTTTATTAGCTGGGTCCGCCACAGATACGCAGTATTTT	CASSLLAGSATDTQYF
.	TRBV28	TRBD1	TRBJ1-5	TGTGCCAGCAGTCTGACAGGGGGATGGGATCAGCCCCAGCATTTT	CASSLTGGWDQPQHF
.	TRBV19	.	TRBJ2-7	TGTGCCAGTAGTATCGGGGCAGGTGACGACGAGCAGTACTTC	CASSIGAGDDEQYF
.	TRBV9	.	TRBJ1-1	TGTGCCAGCAGCGTATCAGGGGTGGGGGAAGCTTTCTTT	CASSVSGVGEAFF
.	TRBV6-4	.	TRBJ2-6	TGTGCCAGCAGTGACTCTAGCGGCTCTGGGGCCAACGTCCTGACTTTC	CASSDSSGSGANVLTF
.	TRBV9	TRBD2	TRBJ2-2	TGTGCCAGCACCCCCCTCGGGGGGGGGAACACCGGGGAGCTGTTTTTT	CASTPLGGGNTGELFF
.	TRBV25-1	.	TRBJ2-7	TGTGCCAGCAGTGAATTCCTAGGGGGGTACGAGCAGTACTTC	CASSEFLGGYEQYF
.	TRBV27	.	TRBJ1-2	TGTGCCAGCAGTTTAATTGATGATACAGACCATAGATTCTATGGCTACACCTTC	CASSLIDDTDHRFYGYTF
.	TRBV27	.	TRBJ1-5	TGTGCCAGCAGTCCTCTGGGGGGTAGCAATCAGCCCCAGCATTTT	CASSPLGGSNQPQHF
.	TRBV19	TRBD1	TRBJ2-1	TGTGCCTCCAAACCCAACAGGGGGCCGAATGAGCAGTTCTTC	CASKPNRGPNEQFF
.	TRBV12-5	TRBD1	TRBJ2-3	TGTGCTAGTGGTCCGACCTTCTCTCCGGGGACAGGGATTAGCACAGATACGCAGTATTTT	CASGPTFSPGTGISTDTQYF
.	TRBV19	.	TRBJ2-7	TGTGCCAGTAGTATCTGGGGCCACGAGCAGTACTTC	CASSIWGHEQYF
.	TRBV11-2	.	TRBJ1-2	TGTGCCAGCAGCTTAAATAGTAGGGTCTATGGCTACACCTTC	CASSLNSRVYGYTF
few	TRBV11-2	.	TRBJ2-7	TGTGCCAGCTACACGGGAGCCGGCTCCTACGAGCAGTACTTC	CASYTGAGSYEQYF
.	TRBV10-3	.	TRBJ2-3	TGTGCCATCAGTGAGATCGATGTACAGATTACGCAGTATTTT	CAISEIDVQITQYF
.	TRBV7-5	.	TRBJ1-6	TGTGTCAGAAGCTTAGGGCCTATTTCTCCTTATAATTCACCCCTCCACTTT	CVRSLGPISPYNSPLHF
.	TRBV13	TRBD2	TRBJ2-7	TGTGCCAGCAGCTTAGTGCCCCGGGGGGGGGACGAGCAGTACTTC	CASSLVPRGGDEQYF
.	TRBV10-1	TRBD2	TRBJ2-5	TGCGCCAGCAGGGGACTAGCGGGGAGGCTAGAGACCCAGTACTTC	CASRGLAGRLETQYF
few	TRBV4-2	TRBD1	TRBJ1-1	TGTGCCAGCAGCCAAGATCTCGGACAGGGGAACACTGAAGCTTTCTTT	CASSQDLGQGNTEAFF
.	TRBV11-2	.	TRBJ2-7	TGTGCCAGCAGCAACAAGGGCCGGGGCTACGAGCAGTACTTC	CASSNKGRGYEQYF